This T cell receptor (beta chain) was recorded in a study of blood T cell repertoires in COVID-19. About the research overall: The origin of the acute and convalescent COVID-19 samples was the United States, Italy and Spain. T cells, B-cell-depleted T cells, or PBMCs provided the cDNA or gDNA that served as material.

The repertoire was sequenced with immunoSEQ multiplex PCR; TCRdb's copy has only in-frame clones and lacks some. The repertoire holds tens of thousands of clones, with 88% as singletons. Germline V gene lookup returns CDR1 SGHAT and CDR2 FQNNGV. The V end lost 5 bases, the J end lost 4 bases, and 20 bases lay between the germline ends. The CDR3 spans 16 residues. The sequenced sample consisted of peripheral blood. This sequence was found in a man aged 65 to 85 with acute or convalescent COVID-19. The chain has TRBV11-2 and TRBJ1-2; D remains ambiguous. Here the CDR3 reads CASSLPELDRFYGYTF. The DNA for the CDR3 is TGTGCCAGCAGCCTCCCGGAGTTAGACCGTTTCTATGGCTACACCTTC.